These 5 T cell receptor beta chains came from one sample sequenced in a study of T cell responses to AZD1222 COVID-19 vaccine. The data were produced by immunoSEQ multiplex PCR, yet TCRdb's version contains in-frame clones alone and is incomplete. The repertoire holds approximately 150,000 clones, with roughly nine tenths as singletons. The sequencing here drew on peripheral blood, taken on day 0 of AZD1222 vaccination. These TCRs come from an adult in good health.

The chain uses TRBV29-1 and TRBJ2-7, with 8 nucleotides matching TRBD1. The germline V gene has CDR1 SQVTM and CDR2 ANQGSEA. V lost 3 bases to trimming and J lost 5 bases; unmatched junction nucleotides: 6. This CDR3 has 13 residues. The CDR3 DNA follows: TGCAGCGTTGACCCAGGGGGCCGGGACGAGCAGTACTTC. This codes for CSVDPGGRDEQYF.

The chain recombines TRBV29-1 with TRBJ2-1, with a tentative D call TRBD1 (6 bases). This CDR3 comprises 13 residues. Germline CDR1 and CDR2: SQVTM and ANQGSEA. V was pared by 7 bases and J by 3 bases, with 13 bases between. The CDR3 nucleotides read TGCAGCGACGGGCGACAGGACTACAATGAGCAGTTCTTC. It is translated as CSDGRQDYNEQFF.

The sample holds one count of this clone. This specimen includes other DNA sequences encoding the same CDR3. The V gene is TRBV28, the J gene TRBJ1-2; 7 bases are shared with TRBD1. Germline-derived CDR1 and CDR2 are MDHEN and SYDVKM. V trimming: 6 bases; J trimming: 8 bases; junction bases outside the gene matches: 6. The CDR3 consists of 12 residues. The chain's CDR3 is CASSSDRVGYTF. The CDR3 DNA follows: TGTGCCAGCAGCTCTGACAGGGTAGGCTACACCTTC.

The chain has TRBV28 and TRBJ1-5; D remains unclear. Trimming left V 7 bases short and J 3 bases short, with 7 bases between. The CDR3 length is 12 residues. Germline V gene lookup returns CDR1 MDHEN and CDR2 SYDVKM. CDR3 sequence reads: CASTWTNQPQHF. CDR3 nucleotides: TGTGCCAGCACCTGGACCAATCAGCCCCAGCATTTT.

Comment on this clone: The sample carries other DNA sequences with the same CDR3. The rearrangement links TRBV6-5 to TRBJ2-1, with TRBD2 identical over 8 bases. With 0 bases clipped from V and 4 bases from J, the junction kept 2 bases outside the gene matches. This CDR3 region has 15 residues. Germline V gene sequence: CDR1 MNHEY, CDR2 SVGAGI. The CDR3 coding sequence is TGTGCCAGCAGTTACTCGGGGACTAGTTACAATGAGCAGTTCTTC. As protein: CASSYSGTSYNEQFF.